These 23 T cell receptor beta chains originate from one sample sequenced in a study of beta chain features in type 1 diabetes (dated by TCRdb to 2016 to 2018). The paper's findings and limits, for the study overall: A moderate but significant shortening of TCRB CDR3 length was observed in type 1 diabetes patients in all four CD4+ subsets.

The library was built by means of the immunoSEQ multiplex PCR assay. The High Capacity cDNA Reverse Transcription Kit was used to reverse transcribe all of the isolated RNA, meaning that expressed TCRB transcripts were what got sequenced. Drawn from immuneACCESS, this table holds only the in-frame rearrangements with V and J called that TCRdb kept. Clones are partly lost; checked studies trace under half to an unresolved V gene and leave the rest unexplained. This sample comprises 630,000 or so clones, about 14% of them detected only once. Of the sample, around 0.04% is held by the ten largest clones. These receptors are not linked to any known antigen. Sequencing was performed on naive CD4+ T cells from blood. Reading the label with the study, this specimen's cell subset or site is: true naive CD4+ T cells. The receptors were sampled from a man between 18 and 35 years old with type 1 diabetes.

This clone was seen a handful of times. The CDR3 reads CASSRPGTGQETQYF. In DNA form, the CDR3 reads TGTGCCAGCTCGCGCCCCGGGACAGGGCAGGAGACCCAGTACTTC. The J gene is TRBJ2-5, the V gene TRBV2, with 9 positions matching TRBD1. Losses at the gene ends were 8 bases for V and 5 bases for J; bases not matched to a gene: 12. This CDR3 has 15 amino acids. Germline assignment: CDR1 SNHLY and CDR2 FYNNEI.

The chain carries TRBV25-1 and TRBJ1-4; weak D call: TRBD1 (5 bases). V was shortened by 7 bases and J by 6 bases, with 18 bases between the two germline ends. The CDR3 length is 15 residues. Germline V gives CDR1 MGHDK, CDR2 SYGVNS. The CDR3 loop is CASTPNAGIDEKLFF. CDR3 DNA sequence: TGTGCCAGCACTCCAAACGCAGGGATCGATGAAAAACTGTTTTTT.

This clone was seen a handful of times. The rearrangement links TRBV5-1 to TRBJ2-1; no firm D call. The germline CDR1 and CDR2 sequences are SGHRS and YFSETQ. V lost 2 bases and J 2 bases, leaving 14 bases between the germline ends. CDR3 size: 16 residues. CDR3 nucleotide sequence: TGCGCCAGCAGCTTTAAAGCCGGAAGTACCTACAATGAGCAGTTCTTC. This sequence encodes CASSFKAGSTYNEQFF.

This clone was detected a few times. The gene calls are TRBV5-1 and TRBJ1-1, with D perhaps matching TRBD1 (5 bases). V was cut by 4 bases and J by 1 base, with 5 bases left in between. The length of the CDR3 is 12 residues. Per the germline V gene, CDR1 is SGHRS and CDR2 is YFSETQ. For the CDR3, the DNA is TGCGCCAGCAGCCAGGGGAACACTGAAGCTTTCTTT. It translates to CASSQGNTEAFF.

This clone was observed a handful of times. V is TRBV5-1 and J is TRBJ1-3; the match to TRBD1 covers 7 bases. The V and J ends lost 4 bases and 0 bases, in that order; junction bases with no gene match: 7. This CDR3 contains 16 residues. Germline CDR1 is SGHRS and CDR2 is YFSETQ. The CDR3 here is CASSGDSGFSGNTIYF. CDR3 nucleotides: TGCGCCAGCAGCGGGGACAGCGGATTCTCTGGAAACACCATATATTTT.

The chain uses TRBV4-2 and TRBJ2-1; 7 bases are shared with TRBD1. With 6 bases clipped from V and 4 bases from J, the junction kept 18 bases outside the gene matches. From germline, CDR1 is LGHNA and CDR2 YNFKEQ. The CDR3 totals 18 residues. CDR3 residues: CASRGSAVGTEAYNEQFF. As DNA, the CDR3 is TGTGCCAGCAGAGGCTCCGCAGTAGGGACAGAGGCTTACAATGAGCAGTTCTTC.

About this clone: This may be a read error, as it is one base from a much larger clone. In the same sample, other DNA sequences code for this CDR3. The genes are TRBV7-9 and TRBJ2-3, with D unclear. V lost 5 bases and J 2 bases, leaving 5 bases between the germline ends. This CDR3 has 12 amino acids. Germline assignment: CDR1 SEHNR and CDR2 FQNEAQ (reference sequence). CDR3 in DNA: TGTGCCAGCAGCCTGGACACAGATACGCAGTATTTT. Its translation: CASSLDTDTQYF.

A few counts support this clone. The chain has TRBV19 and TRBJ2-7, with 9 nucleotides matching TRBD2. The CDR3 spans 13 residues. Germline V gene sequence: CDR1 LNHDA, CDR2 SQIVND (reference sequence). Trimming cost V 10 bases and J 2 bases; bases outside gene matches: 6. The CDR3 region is CATTSGSTYEQYF. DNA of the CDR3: TGTGCCACGACTAGCGGATCTACCTACGAGCAGTACTTC.

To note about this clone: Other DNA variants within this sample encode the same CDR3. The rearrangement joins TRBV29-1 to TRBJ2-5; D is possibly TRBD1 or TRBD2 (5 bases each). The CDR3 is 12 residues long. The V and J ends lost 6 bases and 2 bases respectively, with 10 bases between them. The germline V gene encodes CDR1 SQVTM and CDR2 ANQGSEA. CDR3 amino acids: CSVLDRQETQYF. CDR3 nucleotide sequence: TGCAGCGTACTAGACAGACAAGAGACCCAGTACTTC.

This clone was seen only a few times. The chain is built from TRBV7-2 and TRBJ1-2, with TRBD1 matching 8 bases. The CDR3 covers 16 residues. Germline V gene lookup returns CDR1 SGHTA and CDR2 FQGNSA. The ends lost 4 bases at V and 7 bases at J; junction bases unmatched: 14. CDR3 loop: CASSSRTVQGAIGYTF. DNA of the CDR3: TGTGCCAGCAGCTCCCGTACTGTCCAGGGGGCTATTGGCTACACCTTC.

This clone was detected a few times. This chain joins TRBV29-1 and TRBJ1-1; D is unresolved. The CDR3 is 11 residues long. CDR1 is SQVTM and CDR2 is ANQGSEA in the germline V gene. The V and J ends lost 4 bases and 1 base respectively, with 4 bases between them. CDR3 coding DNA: TGCAGCGTTGTTACGAACACTGAAGCTTTCTTT. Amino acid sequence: CSVVTNTEAFF. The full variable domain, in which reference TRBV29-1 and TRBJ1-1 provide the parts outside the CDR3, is SAVISQKPSRDICQRGTSLTIQCQVDSQVTMMFWYRQQPGQSLTLIATANQGSEATYESGFVIDKFPISRPNLTFSTLTVSNMSPEDSSIYLCSVVTNTEAFFGQGTRLTVV.

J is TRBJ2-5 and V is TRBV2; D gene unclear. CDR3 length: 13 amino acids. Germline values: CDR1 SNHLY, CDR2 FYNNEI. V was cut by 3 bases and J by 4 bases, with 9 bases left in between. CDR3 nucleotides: TGTGCCAGCAGTGACCTTTCACGAGAGACCCAGTACTTC. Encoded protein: CASSDLSRETQYF.

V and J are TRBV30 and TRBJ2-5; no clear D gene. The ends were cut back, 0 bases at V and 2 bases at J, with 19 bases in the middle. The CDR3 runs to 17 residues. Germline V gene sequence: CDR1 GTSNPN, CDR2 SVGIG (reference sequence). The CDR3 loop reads CAWSVRHPYTIQETQYF. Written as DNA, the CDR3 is TGTGCCTGGAGTGTACGCCACCCCTATACAATTCAAGAGACCCAGTACTTC.

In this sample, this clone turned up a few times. The CDR3 coding sequence is TGTGCCAGCAGCCGTCAGCGGCTCACACAAAACTATGGCTACACCTTC. Its protein is CASSRQRLTQNYGYTF. V gene TRBV7-9 combines with J gene TRBJ1-2; D is unresolved. The CDR3 runs to 16 residues. Germline V gene data show CDR1 as SEHNR and CDR2 as FQNEAQ (reference sequence). Trimming took off 5 bases at V and 2 bases at J, with 18 bases between the two ends.

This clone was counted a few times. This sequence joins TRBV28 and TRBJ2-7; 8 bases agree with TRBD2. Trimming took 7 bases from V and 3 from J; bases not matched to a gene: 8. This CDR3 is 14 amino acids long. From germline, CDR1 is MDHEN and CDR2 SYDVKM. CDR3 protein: CASTSAGEHYEQYF. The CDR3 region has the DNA TGTGCCAGCACATCAGCGGGGGAGCACTACGAGCAGTACTTC.

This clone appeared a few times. CDR3 nucleotide sequence: TGTGCCAGCAGTGAGCAGGGAGCCACAGATACGCAGTATTTT. Its protein product is CASSEQGATDTQYF. This sequence joins TRBV2 and TRBJ2-3, with D perhaps assigned TRBD1 or TRBD2 (5 bases each). In germline, CDR1 is SNHLY, CDR2 FYNNEI. The CDR3 is 14 amino acids. Trimming removed 3 bases from V and 2 bases from J, with 9 bases in between.

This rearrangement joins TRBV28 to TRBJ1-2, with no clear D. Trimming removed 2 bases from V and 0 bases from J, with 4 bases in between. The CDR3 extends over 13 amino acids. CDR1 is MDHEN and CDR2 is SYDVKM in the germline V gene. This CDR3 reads CASSLQSNYGYTF. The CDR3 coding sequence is TGTGCCAGCAGTTTACAATCTAACTATGGCTACACCTTC.

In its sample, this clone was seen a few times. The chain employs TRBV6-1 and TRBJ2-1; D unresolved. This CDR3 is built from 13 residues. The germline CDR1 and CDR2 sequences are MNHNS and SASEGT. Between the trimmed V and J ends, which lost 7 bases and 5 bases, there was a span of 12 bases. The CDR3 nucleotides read TGTGCCAGCATATTGCGAGCCCACAATGAGCAGTTCTTC. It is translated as CASILRAHNEQFF.

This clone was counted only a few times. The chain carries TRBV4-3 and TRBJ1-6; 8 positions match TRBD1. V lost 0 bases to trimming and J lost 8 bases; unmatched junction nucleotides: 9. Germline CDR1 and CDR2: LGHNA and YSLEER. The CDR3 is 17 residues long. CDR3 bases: TGCGCCAGCAGCCAAGATGCCCTGACAGGGGAGGATTCACCCCTCCACTTT. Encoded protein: CASSQDALTGEDSPLHF.

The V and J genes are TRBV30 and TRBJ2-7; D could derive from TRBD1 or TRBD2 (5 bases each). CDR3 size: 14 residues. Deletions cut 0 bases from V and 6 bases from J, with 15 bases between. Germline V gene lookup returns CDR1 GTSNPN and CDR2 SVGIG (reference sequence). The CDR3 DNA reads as TGTGCCTGGAGTGTGGGACCGGACATTGGCGAGCAGTACTTC. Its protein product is CAWSVGPDIGEQYF.

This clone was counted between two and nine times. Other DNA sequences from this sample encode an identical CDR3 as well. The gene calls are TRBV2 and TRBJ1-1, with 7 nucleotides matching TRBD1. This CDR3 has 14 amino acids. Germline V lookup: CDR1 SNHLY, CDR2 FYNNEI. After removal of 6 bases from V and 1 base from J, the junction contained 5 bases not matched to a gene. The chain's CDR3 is CASSTRQGNTEAFF. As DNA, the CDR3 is TGTGCCAGCAGCACCCGACAGGGGAACACTGAAGCTTTCTTT.

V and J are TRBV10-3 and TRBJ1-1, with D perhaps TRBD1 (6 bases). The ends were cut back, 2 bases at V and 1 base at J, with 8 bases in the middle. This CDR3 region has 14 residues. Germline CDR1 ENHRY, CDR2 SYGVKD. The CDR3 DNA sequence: TGTGCCATCAGTGAGAGCAGGGGGAACACTGAAGCTTTCTTT. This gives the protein CAISESRGNTEAFF.

The CDR3 region has the DNA TGTGCCAGCAGCTTAGCCGGGACCACCGATCAGCCCCAGCATTTT. It yields the protein CASSLAGTTDQPQHF. The rearrangement uses TRBV7-2 and TRBJ1-5, with a possible D match to TRBD1 (5 bases). V gave up 0 bases and J gave up 5 bases, with 11 bases separating them. The CDR3 contains 15 residues. Germline-derived CDR1 and CDR2 are SGHTA and FQGNSA.